A single T cell receptor beta chain is shown here with its context. This sample is drawn from a study of CDR3 diversity in severe acne. TCRdb itself ran the PCR reads through MiXCR, one entry per CDR3 protein. The sample records approximately 97,000 distinct CDR3 sequences, around 53% being singletons. Germline CDR1 and CDR2: WNHNN and SYGVQD (reference sequence). The CDR3 is 15 amino acids. Trimming cost V 6 bases and J 3 bases, with 15 bases left between them. The TCR comes from a male donor with acne. V and J are TRBV10-1 and TRBJ1-5; tentatively, D is TRBD1 (5 bases). Sequencing was carried out using blood. The CDR3 DNA sequence: TGCGCCAGCAGCCGTGCGAGGGGAGCCAATCAGCCCCAGCATTTT. This gives the protein CASSRARGANQPQHF.